The next 30 T cell receptor beta chains were all read from a single sample in a study of cytomegalovirus exposure and HLA in healthy donors. In the PCR, 60 Vbeta and 13 Jbeta primers were used. Profiled with immunoSEQ multiplex PCR; TCRdb holds only in-frame clones, not every one. This sample carries around 100,000 clones, under 70% of them seen once, and the ten largest clones take roughly 9%. The sequenced material came from PBMCs. The receptors derive from a man aged 25 to 45 in good health and CMV-seropositive.

J is TRBJ1-2 and V is TRBV2; no firm D call. Germline assignment: CDR1 SNHLY and CDR2 FYNNEI. Deletions cut 0 bases from V and 1 base from J, with 15 bases between. The CDR3 runs 17 residues. The CDR3 nucleotides read TGTGCCAGCAGTGAAGCGCTTCCCGGCAGCGGTAACTATGGCTACACCTTC. Translation gives CASSEALPGSGNYGYTF.

The gene calls are TRBV19 and TRBJ1-2; D unresolved. Germline V gene data show CDR1 as LNHDA and CDR2 as SQIVND (reference sequence). The CDR3 extends over 13 amino acids. The V end was cut by 0 bases, the J end by 5 bases, with 7 bases between. CDR3 loop: CASSIDQRYGYTF. The DNA for the CDR3 is TGTGCCAGTAGTATAGATCAGAGGTATGGCTACACCTTC.

This CDR3 reads CASSLGQRGVYYEQYF. DNA for the CDR3: TGCGCCAGCAGCTTAGGACAGCGTGGAGTATACTACGAGCAGTACTTC. The chain links TRBV5-1 to TRBJ2-7; maybe TRBD1 (6 bases). Trimming removed 2 bases from V and 3 bases from J, with 18 bases in between. The CDR3 has 16 residues. Germline values: CDR1 SGHRS, CDR2 YFSETQ.

The V gene is TRBV29-1, the J gene TRBJ1-1; 8 bases map to TRBD1. Germline V CDR1 and CDR2: SQVTM, ANQGSEA. The length of the CDR3 is 11 residues. The V gene end was trimmed by 6 bases and the J gene end by 10 bases; junction bases not matched to a gene: 7. DNA for the CDR3: TGCAGCGTGCACGGACAGGGTGGAGCTTTCTTT. Translating gives CSVHGQGGAFF.

The CDR3 bases are TGCAGCGTACAACAGGGGTACGAGCAGTACGTC. Residues: CSVQQGYEQYV. The V and J genes are TRBV29-1 and TRBJ2-7; 7 bases agree with TRBD1. Germline V gene lookup returns CDR1 SQVTM and CDR2 ANQGSEA. This CDR3 has 11 amino acids. Germline trimming cut 6 bases from V and 4 bases from J; bases unmatched to any gene: 3.

The V call is TRBV2, the J call TRBJ2-7, with 8 bases matching TRBD1. CDR3 length: 16 residues. CDR1 SNHLY and CDR2 FYNNEI come from the germline V gene. V lost 6 bases to trimming and J lost 1 base; unmatched junction nucleotides: 11. The CDR3 sequence: CASRGKTQGESYEQYV. Here the CDR3 DNA reads TGTGCCAGCAGGGGCAAGACACAGGGGGAGTCCTACGAGCAGTACGTC.

This chain joins TRBV11-3 and TRBJ2-1; D gene uncertain. The CDR3 is made up of 16 amino acids. The V and J ends lost 1 base and 8 bases respectively, with 18 bases between them. Germline V gives CDR1 SGHNT, CDR2 YENEEA. CDR3 in DNA: TGTGCCAGCAGCTTAGGGGCGTCAGGCGTCTTTCATGAGCAGTTCTTC. Protein: CASSLGASGVFHEQFF.

This clone was observed once. The rearrangement links TRBV9 to TRBJ1-1, with 8 positions matching TRBD1. The CDR3 is 16 amino acids. In germline, CDR1 is SGDLS, CDR2 YYNGEE. V was clipped by 4 bases and J by 1 base; unmatched bases: 9. The CDR3 bases are TGTGCCAGCAGCCCCGTGGGACAGGCCACGAACACTGAAGCTTTCTTT. Translated: CASSPVGQATNTEAFF.

The V gene is TRBV11-2, the J gene TRBJ1-4; a weak D match, TRBD1 (6 bases). V gave up 1 base and J gave up 13 bases, with 10 bases separating them. Germline V gene data show CDR1 as SGHAT and CDR2 as FQNNGV. The CDR3 contains 12 residues. The CDR3 is CASSLGRGGLFF. As DNA, the CDR3 is TGTGCCAGCAGCTTAGGGCGAGGGGGACTGTTTTTT.

The rearrangement joins TRBV6-5 to TRBJ2-7; 8 bases align to TRBD1. CDR3 size: 13 residues. The V gene's germline CDR1 is MNHEY and CDR2 SVGAGI. The ends lost 7 bases at V and 3 bases at J; junction bases unmatched: 5. Here the CDR3 DNA reads TGTGCCAGCACCCAGGGGGCCCTCTACGAGCAGTACGTC. Translated, it gives CASTQGALYEQYV.

The chain couples TRBV28 to TRBJ2-1; D is possibly TRBD2 (6 bases). V lost 0 bases, J lost 7 bases, and 25 bases lay in between. The CDR3 has 19 residues. CDR1 and CDR2 from the germline V gene are MDHEN and SYDVKM. CDR3 in amino acids: CASSLWSPSRERRLNEQFF. The CDR3 nucleotides read TGTGCCAGCAGTTTATGGTCCCCTTCACGGGAGAGGAGGTTGAATGAGCAGTTCTTC.

This chain joins TRBV7-9 and TRBJ2-6, with 8 bases identical to TRBD2. CDR1 is SEHNR, CDR2 FQNEAQ, per germline (reference sequence). The CDR3 length is 18 residues. V dropped 1 base and J dropped 2; count of bases not matched to a gene: 7. The CDR3 loop reads CASSLDPRGATGANVLTF. CDR3 bases: TGTGCCAGCAGCTTAGATCCGCGGGGGGCCACTGGGGCCAACGTCCTGACTTTC.

This sequence joins TRBV7-2 and TRBJ2-3, with D unclear. V was pared by 2 bases and J by 2 bases, with 8 bases between. The CDR3 is made up of 14 amino acids. Per germline, CDR1 SGHTA and CDR2 FQGNSA. For the CDR3, the DNA is TGTGCCAGCAGCTTAAACACCTTCACAGATACGCAGTATTTT. Its translation is CASSLNTFTDTQYF.

The chain uses TRBV5-1 and TRBJ2-3, with D perhaps TRBD1 (5 bases). Germline values: CDR1 SGHRS, CDR2 YFSETQ. Trimming cost V 2 bases and J 0 bases, with 7 bases left between them. CDR3 size: 14 residues. The CDR3 DNA reads as TGCGCCAGCAGCTTCGGACAAAGCACAGATACGCAGTATTTT. The encoded protein is CASSFGQSTDTQYF.

The chain is built from TRBV30 and TRBJ1-6; D possibly corresponds to TRBD1 (5 bases). The CDR3 covers 14 residues. Germline CDR1 reads GTSNPN; CDR2 reads SVGIG (reference sequence). V lost 4 bases and J 6 bases, leaving 13 bases between the germline ends. The CDR3 reads CAWIAGRANSPLHF. Written as DNA, the CDR3 is TGTGCCTGGATCGCCGGCAGGGCTAATTCACCCCTCCACTTT.

This clone has just a few counts. This chain uses TRBV10-3 with TRBJ1-5, with a possible D match to TRBD1 (5 bases). This CDR3 spans 16 amino acids. The germline V and J ends were trimmed by 2 bases and 1 base, with 12 bases remaining between them. Looked up from germline, CDR1 is ENHRY and CDR2 is SYGVKD. The CDR3 loop reads CAISEDSLASNQPQHF. The CDR3, as DNA: TGTGCCATCAGTGAGGACAGTTTAGCAAGCAATCAGCCCCAGCATTTT.

This clone was counted between two and nine times. The CDR3 spells CASSVAGAGQGPADTQYF. The DNA for the CDR3 is TGTGCCAGCAGCGTAGCAGGGGCTGGACAGGGTCCTGCAGATACGCAGTATTTT. V usage is TRBV9 and J usage is TRBJ2-3, with 8 bases lining up with TRBD1. CDR3 size: 18 residues. Per the germline V gene, CDR1 is SGDLS and CDR2 is YYNGEE. V gave up 0 bases and J gave up 4 bases; unmatched junction bases: 13.

The V call is TRBV27, the J call TRBJ1-4, with a weak D call TRBD1 (5 bases). The CDR3 consists of 16 residues. Germline V gene lookup returns CDR1 MNHEY and CDR2 SMNVEV (reference sequence). The V gene lost 3 bases and the J gene lost 3 bases, with 14 bases spanning the gap. CDR3 coding DNA: TGTGCCAGCAGTTTTTTTACAGGCTTTTCTAATGAAAAACTGTTTTTT. This sequence encodes CASSFFTGFSNEKLFF.

The CDR3 loop is CASSLVTAYEQYF. The DNA for the CDR3 is TGTGCCAGCAGCTTGGTTACAGCCTACGAGCAGTACTTC. The chain combines TRBV21-1 with TRBJ2-7; whether TRBD1, the table's D call, matches the DNA was not checked. TRBV21-1 is a pseudogene locus. The CDR3 is made up of 13 amino acids.

A few counts support this clone. The rearrangement joins TRBV5-8 to TRBJ1-1; 7 positions agree with TRBD1. Germline V CDR1 and CDR2: SGHTS, YDEGEE. There are 14 residues in the CDR3. Trimming at V came to 3 bases and at J to 1 base, leaving 3 bases not matched to a gene. In nucleotides, the CDR3 is TGTGCCAGCAGCTGGGGACAGCCGAACACTGAAGCTTTCTTT. Translated, it gives CASSWGQPNTEAFF. Variable domain in full (rest from reference TRBV5-8 and TRBJ1-1): EAGVTQSPTHLIKTRGQQATLRCSPISGHTSVYWYQQALGLGLQFLLWYDEGEERNRGNFPPRFSGRQFPNYSSELNVNALELEDSALYLCASSWGQPNTEAFFGQGTRLTVV.

The V call is TRBV29-1, the J call TRBJ2-7, with 9 bases lining up with TRBD1. This CDR3 comprises 13 residues. The junction had 9 bases not matched to a gene; V was cut back by 5 bases and J by 7 bases. Germline assignment: CDR1 SQVTM and CDR2 ANQGSEA. The CDR3 sequence is CSVQLGGQGEQYV. In DNA form, the CDR3 reads TGCAGCGTTCAGCTGGGAGGACAGGGGGAGCAGTACGTC.

The chain employs TRBV6-5 and TRBJ1-1; D might be TRBD1 (6 bases). The V end lost 2 bases, the J end lost 0 bases, and 10 bases lay between the germline ends. The CDR3 sequence is 15 residues long. Germline values: CDR1 MNHEY, CDR2 SVGAGI. CDR3 coding DNA: TGTGCCAGCAGTTACGGGGGCGGCTTGAACACTGAAGCTTTCTTT. This codes for CASSYGGGLNTEAFF.

In this sample, this clone turned up once. V and J are TRBV5-1 and TRBJ2-3; 9 bases are a match to TRBD2. V lost 0 bases, J lost 5 bases, and 10 bases stayed unmatched. Germline CDR1 is SGHRS and CDR2 is YFSETQ. This CDR3 is built from 17 residues. Here the CDR3 reads CASSLGLGGGAVDTQYF. The CDR3 nucleotides read TGCGCCAGCAGCTTGGGGTTAGGCGGGGGGGCGGTAGATACGCAGTATTTT.

This clone was observed a handful of times. This chain connects TRBV29-1 to TRBJ2-7; TRBD1 is a possible D gene (6 bases). V lost 0 bases and J 1 base, leaving 13 bases between the germline ends. Per germline, CDR1 SQVTM and CDR2 ANQGSEA. This CDR3 is 15 amino acids long. CDR3 protein: CSVEDQRGGSYEQYF. The CDR3, as DNA: TGCAGCGTTGAAGATCAGCGAGGGGGATCCTACGAGCAGTACTTC.

This sequence joins TRBV6-5 and TRBJ2-1; possible D gene TRBD1, 5 bases. V gave up 2 bases and J gave up 6 bases, with 8 bases separating them. CDR3 size: 13 residues. CDR1 MNHEY and CDR2 SVGAGI come from the germline V gene. CDR3 DNA sequence: TGTGCCAGCAGTTACGGTACAGGCAATGAGCAGTTCTTC. Encoded protein: CASSYGTGNEQFF.

The chain links TRBV29-1 to TRBJ2-3; D might be TRBD2 (7 bases). The germline gives CDR1 SQVTM, CDR2 ANQGSEA. Trimming shortened V by 4 bases and J by 2 bases, and 31 bases separated the two germline ends. The CDR3 totals 20 residues. CDR3 DNA sequence: TGCAGCGTTGGGTGGGGGGGAGGGGGGGCACTTAACAAGGCCACAGATACGCAGTATTTT. Protein product: CSVGWGGGGALNKATDTQYF.

The V and J genes are TRBV9 and TRBJ1-1; a possible D gene is TRBD1 (5 bases). V lost 4 bases and J 0 bases, leaving 19 bases between the germline ends. This CDR3 spans 17 amino acids. CDR1 and CDR2 from the germline V gene are SGDLS and YYNGEE. The CDR3 nucleotides read TGTGCCAGCAGCCGGCGGGGCAGCGATTCCATGAACACTGAAGCTTTCTTT. Its translation: CASSRRGSDSMNTEAFF.

V is TRBV9 and J is TRBJ1-3; 10 nucleotides line up with TRBD1. Germline V gene lookup returns CDR1 SGDLS and CDR2 YYNGEE. The CDR3 covers 17 residues. Trimming at V came to 0 bases and at J to 4 bases, leaving 7 bases not matched to a gene. The CDR3 sequence is CASSVGVGTGEGNTIYF. The CDR3 bases are TGTGCCAGCAGCGTAGGAGTGGGGACAGGGGAGGGAAACACCATATATTTT.

The gene calls are TRBV5-1 and TRBJ1-4, with TRBD1 matching 8 bases. Germline V gives CDR1 SGHRS, CDR2 YFSETQ. J was trimmed by 2 bases and V by 6 bases; bases with no gene match: 6. The CDR3 loop spans 15 amino acids. The CDR3 is CASTNQGATNEKLFF. CDR3 DNA: TGCGCCAGCACCAATCAGGGGGCGACTAATGAAAAACTGTTTTTT.

V and J are TRBV28 and TRBJ1-2; no clear D. The germline V and J ends were trimmed by 5 bases and 0 bases, with 7 bases remaining between them. The CDR3 extends over 13 amino acids. The germline gives CDR1 MDHEN, CDR2 SYDVKM. CDR3 DNA: TGTGCCAGCAGTCTTCTAACTAACTATGGCTACACCTTC. It codes for CASSLLTNYGYTF.